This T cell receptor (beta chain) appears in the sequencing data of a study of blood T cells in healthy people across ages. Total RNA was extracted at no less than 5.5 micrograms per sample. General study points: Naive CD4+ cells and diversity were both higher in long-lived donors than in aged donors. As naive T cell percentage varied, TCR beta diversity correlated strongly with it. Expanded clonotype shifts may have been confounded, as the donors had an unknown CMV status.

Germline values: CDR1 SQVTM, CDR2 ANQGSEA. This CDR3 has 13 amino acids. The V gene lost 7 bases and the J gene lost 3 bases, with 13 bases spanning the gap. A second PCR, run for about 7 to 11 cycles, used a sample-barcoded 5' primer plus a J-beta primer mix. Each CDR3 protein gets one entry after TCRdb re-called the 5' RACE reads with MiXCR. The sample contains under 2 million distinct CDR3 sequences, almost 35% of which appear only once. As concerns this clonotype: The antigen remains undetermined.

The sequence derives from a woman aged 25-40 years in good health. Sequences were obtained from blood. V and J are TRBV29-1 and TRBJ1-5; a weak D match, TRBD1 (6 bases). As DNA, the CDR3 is TGCAGCGCAGGGGACAACAACAATCAGCCCCAGCATTTT. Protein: CSAGDNNNQPQHF. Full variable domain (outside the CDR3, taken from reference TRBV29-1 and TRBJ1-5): SAVISQKPSRDICQRGTSLTIQCQVDSQVTMMFWYRQQPGQSLTLIATANQGSEATYESGFVIDKFPISRPNLTFSTLTVSNMSPEDSSIYLCSAGDNNNQPQHFGDGTRLSIL.